A selection of T cell receptor beta chains follows, all from one sample in a study of cytomegalovirus exposure and HLA in healthy donors. TCRdb keeps only in-frame clones here, not all; method: immunoSEQ multiplex PCR. Of around 150,000 clones in the sample, 82% were seen once. The source material was PBMCs. These receptors were obtained from a woman aged 50 to 65 in good health and CMV-seropositive. Both conserved end residues are part of each CDR3.

j_gene: TRBJ2-3
v_gene: TRBV10-3
CDR3aa: CAISTASTDTQYF

j_gene: TRBJ2-1
v_gene: TRBV29-1
CDR3aa: CSGRDFAYEQFF

j_gene: TRBJ2-3
v_gene: TRBV7-9
CDR3aa: CASSEWGGGSASTDTQYF

j_gene: TRBJ1-4
v_gene: TRBV25-1
CDR3aa: CASRRAGGEKLFF

j_gene: TRBJ2-1
v_gene: TRBV6-5
CDR3aa: CASSYSTGWNEQFF

j_gene: TRBJ2-1
v_gene: TRBV5-1
CDR3aa: CASSLGSSNEQFF

j_gene: TRBJ2-7
v_gene: TRBV9
CDR3aa: CASSVAVTGYEQYF

j_gene: TRBJ1-1
v_gene: TRBV29-1
CDR3aa: CSVAQGGNVKAFF

j_gene: TRBJ1-2
v_gene: TRBV5-1
CDR3aa: CASSQAGYGYTF

j_gene: TRBJ2-7
v_gene: TRBV19
CDR3aa: CASSIPPGADRGFYEQYF

j_gene: TRBJ1-2
v_gene: TRBV5-1
CDR3aa: CASSPVPGQGDYGYTF

j_gene: TRBJ1-6
v_gene: TRBV5-1
CDR3aa: CASSLDPGDNSPLHF

j_gene: TRBJ1-1
v_gene: TRBV7-9
CDR3aa: CASSRRGSMNTEAFF

j_gene: TRBJ1-6
v_gene: TRBV28
CDR3aa: CASSLHRGNSPLHF

j_gene: TRBJ2-5
v_gene: TRBV7-3
CDR3aa: CASSPTRAGAGETQYF

j_gene: TRBJ2-1
v_gene: TRBV5-4
CDR3aa: CASSPGLEGYNEQFF

j_gene: TRBJ1-2
v_gene: TRBV6-1
CDR3aa: CASSPSQGNYGYTF

j_gene: TRBJ2-1
v_gene: TRBV18
CDR3aa: CASSPRGGVGNEQFF

j_gene: TRBJ1-1
v_gene: TRBV7-9
CDR3aa: CASSPPDRNTEAFF

j_gene: TRBJ2-3
v_gene: TRBV4-2
CDR3aa: CASSPVPRTSGEDTQYF

j_gene: TRBJ2-3
v_gene: TRBV5-4
CDR3aa: CASSLAQTSTDTQYF

j_gene: TRBJ2-7
v_gene: TRBV7-9
CDR3aa: CASSLVEKPDEQYF

j_gene: TRBJ1-1
v_gene: TRBV27
CDR3aa: CASRIQAATEAFF

j_gene: TRBJ2-2
v_gene: TRBV5-1
CDR3aa: CASSLGLAGRNTGELFF

j_gene: TRBJ2-1
v_gene: TRBV9
CDR3aa: CASSVRGTGAYNEQFF

j_gene: TRBJ2-7
v_gene: TRBV19
CDR3aa: CASSVTRGRNEQYF

j_gene: TRBJ1-2
v_gene: TRBV6-1
CDR3aa: CASKSRDRADGYTF

j_gene: TRBJ1-4
v_gene: TRBV19
CDR3aa: CASSPRQGYEKLFF

j_gene: TRBJ1-1
v_gene: TRBV29-1
CDR3aa: CSVVQTGVTEAFF

j_gene: TRBJ1-2
v_gene: TRBV11-3
CDR3aa: CASSLGGGRAHRGVYGYTF

j_gene: TRBJ2-3
v_gene: TRBV18
CDR3aa: CASSQRDRAYF

j_gene: TRBJ1-6
v_gene: TRBV28
CDR3aa: CASSSYGSYNSPLHF

j_gene: TRBJ2-2
v_gene: TRBV29-1
CDR3aa: CSVDLQGIGELFF

j_gene: -
v_gene: TRBV5-4
CDR3aa: CASSPVEGETQYF

j_gene: TRBJ1-5
v_gene: TRBV27
CDR3aa: CASSLGQGAYQPQHF

j_gene: TRBJ1-5
v_gene: TRBV6-5
CDR3aa: CASSEDRNQPQHF

j_gene: TRBJ2-7
v_gene: TRBV7-9
CDR3aa: CASSSGTGDYEQYF

j_gene: TRBJ1-1
v_gene: TRBV4-2
CDR3aa: CASSRSGSGTEAFF

j_gene: TRBJ1-6
v_gene: TRBV4-1
CDR3aa: CASSLRGRSSSPLHF

j_gene: TRBJ1-1
v_gene: TRBV7-9
CDR3aa: CASKRGELRDTEAFF

j_gene: TRBJ1-5
v_gene: TRBV5-6
CDR3aa: CASSLLGQINQPQHF

j_gene: TRBJ1-3
v_gene: TRBV30
CDR3aa: CAWSVLSGNTIYF

j_gene: TRBJ2-7
v_gene: TRBV11-2
CDR3aa: CASSLKREGFYEQYF

j_gene: TRBJ2-4
v_gene: TRBV5-1
CDR3aa: CASSTTGVGIQYF

j_gene: TRBJ2-1
v_gene: TRBV7-9
CDR3aa: CASSSKQGAEYNEQFF

j_gene: TRBJ1-5
v_gene: TRBV27
CDR3aa: CASSPSGGESNQPQHF

j_gene: TRBJ2-3
v_gene: TRBV5-1
CDR3aa: CASSFLTSGSGADTQYF

j_gene: TRBJ2-5
v_gene: TRBV10-2
CDR3aa: CASMLRGQEETQYF

j_gene: TRBJ2-7
v_gene: TRBV28
CDR3aa: CASSLYGTGALYEQYF

j_gene: TRBJ2-1
v_gene: TRBV15
CDR3aa: CATSRDPDNEQFF

j_gene: -
v_gene: TRBV7-8
CDR3aa: CASRGGSPYEQYF

j_gene: TRBJ2-1
v_gene: TRBV2
CDR3aa: CASSERLTRNEQFF

j_gene: TRBJ2-7
v_gene: TRBV14
CDR3aa: CASSRTGGKEQYF

j_gene: TRBJ1-1
v_gene: TRBV6-5
CDR3aa: CASSRRPTGNTEAFF

j_gene: TRBJ2-3
v_gene: TRBV4-2
CDR3aa: CASSLAGGVTDTQYF

j_gene: TRBJ2-7
v_gene: TRBV11-2
CDR3aa: CASSLSDSYEQYF